This TCR beta chain originates from a study of beta chain features in type 1 diabetes. On the study more broadly: Cells sorted and examined across all samples totaled roughly 98 million. Study conclusions and caveats: Whether HLA type influences TCRB rearrangement remained unresolved here. Shorter TCRB CDR3s, moderately but significantly so, were found in Type 1 diabetes patients in all four CD4+ subsets. Shorter templates may be favored by PCR, equally so in patients and controls.

Every single donor gave one heparinised blood draw, and these averaged about 120 mL. Germline-derived CDR1 and CDR2 are SGHDT and YYEEEE. The CDR3 runs to 18 residues. Trimming cost V 3 bases and J 0 bases, with 16 bases left between them. Since all of the isolated RNA was reverse transcribed, expressed TCRB transcripts were what got sequenced. Clones were read by immunoSEQ multiplex PCR, and TCRdb kept only the in-frame ones, dropping some. Of 25,000 to 30,000 clones listed, 56% are singletons. This clone was seen more than once but under ten times. Its antigen is not known. The origin of this receptor is a woman younger than 30 with type 1 diabetes. The chain is built from TRBV5-6 and TRBJ2-6, with TRBD2 as a possible D gene (6 bases). The specimen was Tregs from blood. The chain's CDR3 is CASSSTRGYGSGANVLTF. The CDR3 coding sequence is TGTGCCAGCAGCTCGACTAGAGGGTACGGCTCTGGGGCCAACGTCCTGACTTTC.